These 4 T cell receptor beta chains share one sample of origin, sequenced in a study of cytomegalovirus exposure and HLA in healthy donors. Some clones are missing from TCRdb's copy, which holds only in-frame ones; the method was immunoSEQ multiplex PCR. This sample carries tens of thousands of clones, 85% to 95% of them seen once, and the ten largest clones take 5.5% to 7.5%. The sequencing input was PBMCs. The receptors stem from a young woman in good health and CMV-seropositive.

The V gene is TRBV30, the J gene TRBJ2-3; 8 bases are a match to TRBD2. Germline V gene data show CDR1 as GTSNPN and CDR2 as SVGIG (reference sequence). This CDR3 spans 14 amino acids. V trimming: 4 bases; J trimming: 4 bases; junction bases outside the gene matches: 7. DNA of the CDR3: TGTGCCTGGATGCGGGCGGGGGGCCCAGATACGCAGTATTTT. It specifies CAWMRAGGPDTQYF. Supplemented by reference TRBV30 and TRBJ2-3, the full variable domain reads SQTIHQWPATLVQPVGSPLSLECTVEGTSNPNLYWYRQAAGRGLQLLFYSVGIGQISSEVPQNLSASRPQDRQFILSSKKLLLSDSGFYLCAWMRAGGPDTQYFGPGTRLTVL.

The J gene is TRBJ1-1, the V gene TRBV5-1, with D perhaps matching TRBD1 (6 bases). V lost 0 bases and J lost 0, with 9 bases in between. This CDR3 has 15 residues. Germline V gene data show CDR1 as SGHRS and CDR2 as YFSETQ. CDR3 coding DNA: TGCGCCAGCAGCTTGGTCGGACAGATGAACACTGAAGCTTTCTTT. Translating it yields CASSLVGQMNTEAFF.

The chain combines TRBV9 with TRBJ1-2, with 9 bases lining up with TRBD1. The CDR3 runs to 17 residues. Per germline, CDR1 SGDLS and CDR2 YYNGEE. The junction had 10 bases not matched to a gene; V was cut back by 0 bases and J by 4 bases. The DNA of the CDR3 is TGTGCCAGCAGCGTAGAAAGTTTTGGGACAGGGACCTATGGCTACACCTTC. This codes for CASSVESFGTGTYGYTF. The full variable domain, completed using reference TRBV9 and TRBJ1-2, is DSGVTQTPKHLITATGQRVTLRCSPRSGDLSVYWYQQSLDQGLQFLIQYYNGEERAKGNILERFSAQQFPDLHSELNLSSLELGDSALYFCASSVESFGTGTYGYTFGSGTRLTVV.

The V gene is TRBV5-1, the J gene TRBJ2-7; D is unresolved. Looked up from germline, CDR1 is SGHRS and CDR2 is YFSETQ. Deletions cut 2 bases from V and 7 bases from J, with 10 bases between. This CDR3 contains 12 residues. The DNA for the CDR3 is TGCGCCAGCAGCTTAGTCGCGCGGGAGCAGTACTTC. Protein: CASSLVAREQYF.